Listed here are 31 T cell receptor beta chains from one sample, sequenced in a study of shared clonotypes between healthy human individuals. The table came from immunoSEQ multiplex PCR; TCRdb's copy has only in-frame clones and leaves some out. The table records around 2.1 million clones, under 97% of them present only once. The sequenced material came from naive CD4+ T cells sorted from blood. Subset given: CD45RA+ positively selected. All receptors come from a young man in good health.

The chain combines TRBV7-9 with TRBJ1-2; D remains ambiguous. Germline CDR1 and CDR2: SEHNR and FQNEAQ (reference sequence). The CDR3 totals 14 residues. V lost 3 bases to trimming and J lost 13 bases, with 21 bases between them. As DNA, the CDR3 is TGTGCCAGCAGCTTCAGCGGCTCCGTGTCAATCCTCACCTTC. Protein product: CASSFSGSVSILTF.

The J gene is TRBJ2-5, the V gene TRBV10-2, with TRBD1 matching 10 bases. V lost 8 bases and J lost 3; bases outside the gene matches: 12. Germline CDR1 is WSHSY and CDR2 is SAAADI. The length of the CDR3 is 16 residues. CDR3 loop: CASHPITGQGKETQYF. CDR3 nucleotide sequence: TGCGCCAGCCATCCTATAACGGGACAGGGGAAAGAGACCCAGTACTTC.

The rearrangement links TRBV29-1 to TRBJ1-2; a possible D gene is TRBD1 (5 bases). The CDR3 spans 12 residues. The germline CDR1 and CDR2 sequences are SQVTM and ANQGSEA. The ends were cut back, 4 bases at V and 4 bases at J, with 10 bases in the middle. The CDR3, as DNA: TGCAGCGTTGTAAAGGGGACCTATGGCTACACCTTC. It codes for CSVVKGTYGYTF.

This rearrangement joins TRBV5-4 to TRBJ2-7, with 13 positions matching TRBD2. Germline loops: CDR1 SGHNT, CDR2 YYREEE (reference sequence). The CDR3 sequence is 16 residues long. J was trimmed by 4 bases and V by 4 bases; bases with no gene match: 8. CDR3 sequence reads: CASSLGTSGKRYEQYF. The CDR3 DNA sequence: TGTGCCAGCAGCCTTGGGACTAGCGGGAAGAGGTACGAGCAGTACTTC.

Details on this clone: The sample has other DNA sequences that encode this CDR3 too. This chain links TRBV7-8 with TRBJ2-5; no clear D gene. The ends were cut back, 0 bases at V and 7 bases at J, with 6 bases in the middle. The CDR3 extends over 12 amino acids. Germline V gene lookup returns CDR1 SGHVS and CDR2 FQNEAQ. CDR3 region: CASSLALGTQYF. The CDR3, as DNA: TGTGCCAGCAGCTTAGCCTTGGGGACCCAGTACTTC.

The V and J genes are TRBV30 and TRBJ2-5, with TRBD2 matching over 8 bases. TRBJ2-7 explains the end of the DNA better; the J call may be wrong. Germline values: CDR1 GTSNPN, CDR2 SVGIG (reference sequence). This CDR3 comprises 16 residues. In DNA, the CDR3 is TGTGCCTGGAGTGATACTAGCGGTCCGCCCCGGGACGAGCAGTACTTC. It translates to CAWSDTSGPPRDEQYF.

This chain joins TRBV7-2 and TRBJ2-5, with 7 bases that match TRBD2. With 2 bases clipped from V and 5 bases from J, the junction kept 5 bases outside the gene matches. The CDR3 is made up of 14 amino acids. The germline V gene has CDR1 SGHTA and CDR2 FQGNSA. CDR3 amino acids: CASSLSGAWETQYF. The CDR3 DNA follows: TGTGCCAGCAGCTTAAGCGGGGCCTGGGAGACCCAGTACTTC. Full variable domain (missing parts from reference TRBV7-2 and TRBJ2-5): GAGVSQSPSNKVTEKGKDVELRCDPISGHTALYWYRQSLGQGLEFLIYFQGNSAPDKSGLPSDRFSAERTGGSVSTLTIQRTQQEDSAVYLCASSLSGAWETQYFGPGTRLLVL.

CDR3 sequence reads: CASSRLVTGETGELFF. CDR3 nucleotide sequence: TGTGCCAGCAGTCGACTAGTTACGGGGGAGACCGGGGAGCTGTTTTTT. The chain recombines TRBV27 with TRBJ2-2, with D possibly TRBD2 on 6 matching bases. The CDR3 is 16 amino acids. CDR1 MNHEY and CDR2 SMNVEV come from the germline V gene (reference sequence). The V end lost 5 bases, the J end lost 5 bases, and 18 bases lay between the germline ends.

The chain joins TRBV19 to TRBJ1-5, with D hard to call. Germline lookup yields CDR1 LNHDA and CDR2 SQIVND (reference sequence). The CDR3 consists of 13 residues. V lost 7 bases and J 4 bases, leaving 11 bases between the germline ends. The DNA of the CDR3 is TGTGCCAGTACCCTCGACCAAAATCAGCCCCAGCATTTT. Its protein product is CASTLDQNQPQHF.

This clone was seen just once. The chain has TRBV6-5 and TRBJ1-1, with D possibly matching TRBD1 (5 bases). This CDR3 is 13 amino acids long. Deletions cut 0 bases from V and 8 bases from J, with 10 bases between. Germline CDR1 is MNHEY and CDR2 is SVGAGI. The CDR3 spells CASSYSAGREAFF. In DNA, the CDR3 is TGTGCCAGCAGTTACTCGGCAGGGAGGGAAGCTTTCTTT.

Turning to this clone: Other DNA sequences of this sample code for an identical CDR3. The J gene is TRBJ2-7, the V gene TRBV27; D perhaps matches TRBD2 (5 bases). The V end was cut by 0 bases, the J end by 1 base, with 7 bases between. Germline CDR1 MNHEY, CDR2 SMNVEV (reference sequence). The CDR3 has 14 residues. CDR3 nucleotides: TGTGCCAGCAGTTTATCGGGGAGATCCTACGAGCAGTACTTC. As protein: CASSLSGRSYEQYF.

V gene TRBV5-1 combines with J gene TRBJ1-6; TRBD1 might be the D (6 bases). The CDR3 has 14 residues. Germline V gene data show CDR1 as SGHRS and CDR2 as YFSETQ. The V end was cut by 3 bases, the J end by 10 bases, with 14 bases between. CDR3 loop: CASSSQGSGSPLHF. The CDR3 nucleotides read TGCGCCAGCAGCTCTCAGGGGAGCGGATCACCCCTCCACTTT.

This clone showed up just once. The chain is built from TRBV7-9 and TRBJ1-1; 8 bases map to TRBD1. The germline V gene has CDR1 SEHNR and CDR2 FQNEAQ (reference sequence). This CDR3 region has 14 residues. With V trimmed by 8 bases and J by 1 base, 6 bases remained unmatched. CDR3 nucleotide sequence: TGTGCCAGCGTGGGACAGGACGCGAACACTGAAGCTTTCTTT. This gives the protein CASVGQDANTEAFF.

This chain connects TRBV5-6 to TRBJ2-5; D may match TRBD1 or TRBD2 (6 bases each). V was cut by 6 bases and J by 4 bases, with 16 bases left in between. The CDR3 runs 14 residues. Germline V lookup: CDR1 SGHDT, CDR2 YYEEEE. The CDR3 reads CASTLGGGGETQYF. The CDR3 DNA follows: TGTGCCAGCACTTTGGGCGGAGGGGGAGAGACCCAGTACTTC. Supplemented by reference TRBV5-6 and TRBJ2-5, the full variable domain reads DAGVTQSPTHLIKTRGQQVTLRCSPKSGHDTVSWYQQALGQGPQFIFQYYEEEERQRGNFPDRFSGHQFPNYSSELNVNALLLGDSALYLCASTLGGGGETQYFGPGTRLLVL.

V is TRBV5-1 and J is TRBJ2-1; possible D gene TRBD1, 6 bases. CDR1 and CDR2 from the germline V gene are SGHRS and YFSETQ. The V end lost 3 bases, the J end lost 7 bases, and 17 bases lay between the germline ends. The CDR3 covers 15 residues. The CDR3 loop is CASSSTGNVVNEQFF. The CDR3 bases are TGCGCCAGCAGCTCAACAGGGAACGTCGTGAATGAGCAGTTCTTC.

The J gene is TRBJ2-7, the V gene TRBV4-2; weak D call: TRBD2 (5 bases). V dropped 0 bases and J dropped 0 bases, with 9 bases sitting between them. This CDR3 has 15 residues. The germline gives CDR1 LGHNA, CDR2 YNFKEQ. CDR3 DNA: TGTGCCAGCAGCCAAGATGAGGCGGGCTCCTACGAGCAGTACTTC. It codes for CASSQDEAGSYEQYF.

The V gene is TRBV11-2, the J gene TRBJ2-1, with TRBD2 identical over 14 bases. Germline trimming cut 4 bases from V and 7 bases from J; bases unmatched to any gene: 12. The CDR3 is made up of 18 amino acids. The germline V gene has CDR1 SGHAT and CDR2 FQNNGV. CDR3 residues: CASSSRLGLAGVENEQFF. The CDR3 coding sequence is TGTGCCAGCAGCTCCCGATTGGGACTAGCGGGAGTCGAAAATGAGCAGTTCTTC. Variable domain in full (rest from reference TRBV11-2 and TRBJ2-1): EAGVAQSPRYKIIEKRQSVAFWCNPISGHATLYWYQQILGQGPKLLIQFQNNGVVDDSQLPKDRFSAERLKGVDSTLKIQPAKLEDSAVYLCASSSRLGLAGVENEQFFGPGTRLTVL.

The chain is built from TRBV7-2 and TRBJ1-6; 11 bases match TRBD1. Germline lookup yields CDR1 SGHTA and CDR2 FQGNSA. The length of the CDR3 is 13 residues. The junction had 1 base not matched to a gene; V was cut back by 3 bases and J by 12 bases. CDR3 sequence (DNA): TGTGCCAGCAGCTTGGACAGGGGGCAACCCCTCCACTTT. Translation gives CASSLDRGQPLHF.

This sequence joins TRBV18 and TRBJ1-1; D gene uncertain. V was pared by 2 bases and J by 0 bases, with 10 bases between. Germline CDR1 reads KGHSH; CDR2 reads LQKENI. This CDR3 is built from 15 residues. CDR3 sequence (DNA): TGTGCCAGCTCACCAACTGTCCCCATGAACACTGAAGCTTTCTTT. Protein: CASSPTVPMNTEAFF.

The chain recombines TRBV5-4 with TRBJ2-5; a weak D match, TRBD1 (6 bases). Between the trimmed V and J ends, which lost 4 bases and 1 base, there was a span of 11 bases. The CDR3 loop spans 14 amino acids. Germline V CDR1 and CDR2: SGHNT, YYREEE (reference sequence). Here the CDR3 reads CASSPRTAQETQYF. DNA of the CDR3: TGTGCCAGCAGCCCCAGGACAGCCCAAGAGACCCAGTACTTC.

The V and J genes are TRBV11-2 and TRBJ2-7; 8 bases line up with TRBD2. CDR1 is SGHAT and CDR2 is FQNNGV in the germline V gene. The CDR3 covers 14 residues. V lost 4 bases, J lost 1 base, and 3 bases stayed unmatched. CDR3: CASSSGLASYEQYF. CDR3 bases: TGTGCCAGCAGCTCCGGACTAGCTTCCTACGAGCAGTACTTC.

This rearrangement joins TRBV7-2 to TRBJ2-2, with 7 positions matching TRBD1. The CDR3 length is 16 residues. CDR1 is SGHTA and CDR2 is FQGNSA in the germline V gene. The V gene end was trimmed by 5 bases and the J gene end by 5 bases; junction bases not matched to a gene: 11. As DNA, the CDR3 is TGTGCCAGCAGCCTACAGACAGGGCTAATAACCGGGGAGCTGTTTTTT. Encoded protein: CASSLQTGLITGELFF.

Regarding this clone: One junction end does not reproduce the germline sequence, and a read error may be involved. The chain carries TRBV6-5 and TRBJ2-7; D gene ambiguous. Looked up from germline, CDR1 is MNHEY and CDR2 is SVGAGI. There are 13 residues in the CDR3. This CDR3 reads CASSYGSSLDCAF. The CDR3 region has the DNA TGTGCCAGCAGTTACGGGTCGAGCCTTGACTGTGCCTTC.

This sequence joins TRBV11-2 and TRBJ2-7; D is ambiguous. CDR1 SGHAT and CDR2 FQNNGV come from the germline V gene. The V gene lost 6 bases and the J gene lost 1 base, with 13 bases spanning the gap. The CDR3 is 14 amino acids. CDR3 sequence: CASSIGWGSYEQYF. The CDR3 region has the DNA TGTGCCAGCAGTATTGGGTGGGGTTCCTACGAGCAGTACTTC.

CDR3 coding DNA: TGTGCCAGTACCAACCGGGACGGCCGTAATCAGCCCCAGCATTTT. Translating gives CASTNRDGRNQPQHF. V usage is TRBV19 and J usage is TRBJ1-5; a possible D gene is TRBD1 (5 bases). Looked up from germline, CDR1 is LNHDA and CDR2 is SQIVND (reference sequence). Trimming stripped 7 bases from V and 4 bases from J, with 17 bases between. This CDR3 has 15 amino acids. The complete variable domain, with remaining parts taken from reference TRBV19 and TRBJ1-5, reads DGGITQSPKYLFRKEGQNVTLSCEQNLNHDAMYWYRQDPGQGLRLIYYSQIVNDFQKGDIAEGYSVSREKKESFPLTVTSAQKNPTAFYLCASTNRDGRNQPQHFGDGTRLSIL.

The V gene is TRBV9, the J gene TRBJ2-1; D gene uncertain. The CDR3 runs 16 residues. Germline values: CDR1 SGDLS, CDR2 YYNGEE. The V gene lost 0 bases and the J gene lost 6 bases, with 16 bases spanning the gap. This CDR3 reads CASSVESNLIGNEQFF. The CDR3 nucleotides are TGTGCCAGCAGCGTAGAGAGCAACCTAATTGGCAATGAGCAGTTCTTC.

J is TRBJ1-5 and V is TRBV28, with 8 bases aligning to TRBD1. V was pared by 5 bases and J by 4 bases, with 1 base of the junction left unmatched. Per the germline V gene, CDR1 is MDHEN and CDR2 is SYDVKM. The CDR3 has 13 residues. CDR3 nucleotides: TGTGCCAGCAGTCGACAGGGGAATCAGCCCCAGCATTTT. Residues: CASSRQGNQPQHF.

This chain connects TRBV19 to TRBJ1-1; D call uncertain. Germline V gives CDR1 LNHDA, CDR2 SQIVND (reference sequence). Trimming removed 5 bases at V and 6 bases at J, with 10 bases between. The CDR3 covers 12 residues. The CDR3 region is CASSPYTAEAFF. The DNA of the CDR3 is TGTGCCAGTAGTCCCTATACCGCTGAAGCTTTCTTT.

The chain joins TRBV5-1 to TRBJ2-3, with unresolved D. Germline V gives CDR1 SGHRS, CDR2 YFSETQ. The CDR3 contains 17 residues. The V end lost 1 base, the J end lost 5 bases, and 20 bases lay between the germline ends. The CDR3 DNA follows: TGCGCCAGCAGCTTGCTGGATGGGGAAAGTTACGGAGATACGCAGTATTTT. This gives the protein CASSLLDGESYGDTQYF. The full variable domain, with the rest looked up from reference TRBV5-1 and TRBJ2-3, is KAGVTQTPRYLIKTRGQQVTLSCSPISGHRSVSWYQQTPGQGLQFLFEYFSETQRNKGNFPGRFSGRQFSNSRSEMNVSTLELGDSALYLCASSLLDGESYGDTQYFGPGTRLTVL.

The chain joins TRBV7-2 to TRBJ1-1, with D hard to call. The germline V gene has CDR1 SGHTA and CDR2 FQGNSA. Trimming stripped 1 base from V and 4 bases from J, with 16 bases between. The CDR3 extends over 16 amino acids. CDR3 amino acids: CASSLVGMEKITEAFF. The CDR3 DNA reads as TGTGCCAGCAGCTTAGTCGGGATGGAGAAAATCACTGAAGCTTTCTTT.

The genes are TRBV5-5 and TRBJ1-2; no clear D. The CDR3 totals 14 residues. V dropped 6 bases and J dropped 4 bases, with 16 bases sitting between them. Germline CDR1 reads SGHKS; CDR2 reads YYEKEE (reference sequence). The CDR3 is CASNLPAGSYGYTF. Written as DNA, the CDR3 is TGTGCCAGCAATTTGCCTGCAGGTAGCTATGGCTACACCTTC.